This TCR beta chain was retrieved from a study of T-cell memory formation after mild COVID-19. Trimming cost V 3 bases and J 6 bases, with 8 bases left between them. CDR1 ENHRY and CDR2 SYGVKD come from the germline V gene. This CDR3 has 12 residues. This clonotype was found many times. TCRdb processed the 5' RACE reads anew with MiXCR; each CDR3 protein has one entry. There are hundreds of thousands of distinct CDR3 sequences in the sample; roughly 18% occur only once, and around 12% lies in the top ten. This receptor was obtained from an adult woman who had mild COVID-19 (a few samples of this study predate the infection). Cell type and time point are not known. The sequenced material came from PBMCs or a T cell subset sorted from them (not recorded which). The rearrangement uses TRBV10-3 and TRBJ1-1, with unresolved D. The CDR3 sequence: CAISDGMAEAFF. The DNA for the CDR3 is TGTGCCATCAGTGATGGGATGGCTGAAGCTTTCTTT.